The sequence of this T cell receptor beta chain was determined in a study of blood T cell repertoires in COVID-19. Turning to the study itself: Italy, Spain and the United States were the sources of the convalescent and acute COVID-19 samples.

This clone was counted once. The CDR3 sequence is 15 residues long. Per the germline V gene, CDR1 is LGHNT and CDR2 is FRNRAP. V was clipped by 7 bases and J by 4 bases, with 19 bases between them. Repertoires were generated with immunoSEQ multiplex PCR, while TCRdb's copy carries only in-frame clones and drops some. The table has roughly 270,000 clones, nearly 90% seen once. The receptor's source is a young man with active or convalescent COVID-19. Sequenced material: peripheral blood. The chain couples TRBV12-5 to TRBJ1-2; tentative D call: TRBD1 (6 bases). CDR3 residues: CASVREGVETYGYTF. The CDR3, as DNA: TGTGCTAGTGTACGTGAGGGGGTCGAGACCTATGGCTACACCTTC.